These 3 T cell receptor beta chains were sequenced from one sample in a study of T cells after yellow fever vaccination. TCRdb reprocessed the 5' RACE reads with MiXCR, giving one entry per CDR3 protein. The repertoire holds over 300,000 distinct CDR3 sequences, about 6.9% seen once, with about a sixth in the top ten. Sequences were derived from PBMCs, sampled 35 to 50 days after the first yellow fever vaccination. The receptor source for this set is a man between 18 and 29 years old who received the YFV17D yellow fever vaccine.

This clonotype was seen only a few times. CDR3: CASSQRGGTGGQETQYF. CDR3 nucleotides: TGCGCCAGCAGCCAGAGGGGGGGTACGGGTGGCCAAGAGACCCAGTACTTC. V usage is TRBV4-3 and J usage is TRBJ2-5; perhaps TRBD2 as D (7 bases). This CDR3 has 17 amino acids. CDR1 is LGHNA and CDR2 is YSLEER in the germline V gene. V was pared by 3 bases and J by 1 base, with 18 bases between.

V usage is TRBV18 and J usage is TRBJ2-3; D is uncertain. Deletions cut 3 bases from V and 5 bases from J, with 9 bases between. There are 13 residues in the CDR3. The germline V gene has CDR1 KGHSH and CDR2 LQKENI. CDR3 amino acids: CASSPTEKDTQYF. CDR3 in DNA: TGTGCCAGCTCACCGACGGAGAAAGATACGCAGTATTTT.

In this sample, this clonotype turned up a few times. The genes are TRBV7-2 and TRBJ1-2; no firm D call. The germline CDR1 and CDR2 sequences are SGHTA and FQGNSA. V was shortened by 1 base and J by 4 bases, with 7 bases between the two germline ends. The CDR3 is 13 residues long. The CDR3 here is CASSLDSLYGYTF. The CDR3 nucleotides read TGTGCCAGCAGCTTAGACAGCCTCTATGGCTACACCTTC.